This T cell receptor (beta chain) was identified during a study of T cells in Graves' hyperthyroidism and ophthalmopathy. The study, taken as a whole, reports: Model-based prediction identified ophthalmopathy a median around seven months prior to its onset.

In its sample, this clonotype was seen a few times. Its target is unknown. CDR3 length: 15 residues. Germline CDR1 reads MNHEY; CDR2 reads SMNVEV (reference sequence). V lost 11 bases, J lost 3 bases, and 19 bases lay in between. Ophthalmopathy patients had Clinical Activity Score at least 3, NOSPECS grade at least 4, duration under 3 months. Amplification of TCR beta CDR3 regions used RNA as the template. Researchers ran a first-round RT-PCR on the TCR CDR3 using the HTBI primer set. TCRdb reanalysed the multiplex PCR reads using MiXCR and keeps one entry per CDR3 protein. The sample records approximately 600,000 distinct CDR3 sequences, 14% being singletons.

The sequence was collected from a woman in her late teens or twenties with Graves' ophthalmopathy. The sequencing input was blood. J is TRBJ2-2 and V is TRBV27; tentative D call: TRBD1 (7 bases). Here the CDR3 reads CAATKQGEDTGELFF. The CDR3, as DNA: TGTGCCGCAACCAAGCAGGGGGAGGACACCGGGGAGCTGTTTTTT.